The 9 T cell receptor beta chains reported below all come from one sample, sequenced in a study of blood T cell repertoires in COVID-19 (TCRdb year 2020). Library method: the immunoSEQ multiplex PCR assay. TCRdb obtained this table from immuneACCESS and retained in-frame rearrangements with V and J assigned. These tables miss some clones; where compared with another copy, unresolved V genes account for less than half of the shortfall, and the remainder is unexplained. Across this sample there are about 480,000 clones, with 88% seen only once. The ten largest clones add up to approximately 1.8% of the sample. The sequenced material came from PBMCs or T cells enriched from blood (not recorded which). Receptors originate from a woman in her thirties or forties who had recovered from COVID-19.

The rearrangement links TRBV19 to TRBJ1-5, with TRBD1 matching 9 bases. The CDR3 length is 15 residues. Losses at the gene ends were 4 bases for V and 2 bases for J; bases not matched to a gene: 3. Germline V gene sequence: CDR1 LNHDA, CDR2 SQIVND (reference sequence). The CDR3 DNA follows: TGTGCCAGTAGTAGGGGACAGGGTGGCAATCAGCCCCAGCATTTT. The encoded protein is CASSRGQGGNQPQHF.

In this sample, this clone turned up once. The chain recombines TRBV7-9 with TRBJ1-1, with D possibly being TRBD1 (6 bases). This CDR3 is 16 amino acids long. In germline, CDR1 is SEHNR, CDR2 FQNEAQ (reference sequence). V was cut by 5 bases and J by 3 bases, with 19 bases left in between. The CDR3 here is CASSTTRTASYTEAFF. The CDR3 region has the DNA TGTGCCAGCAGCACGACCCGGACAGCCTCTTACACTGAAGCTTTCTTT.

This sequence joins TRBV18 and TRBJ2-3; TRBD1 agrees at 7 bases. The junction had 8 bases not matched to a gene; V was cut back by 3 bases and J by 5 bases. The CDR3 consists of 15 residues. Per germline, CDR1 KGHSH and CDR2 LQKENI. In DNA, the CDR3 is TGTGCCAGCTCACCGGGAATAGGGGGCCAAGATACGCAGTATTTT. It specifies CASSPGIGGQDTQYF.

This clone has a handful of counts. For the CDR3, the DNA is TGTGCCAGCTCACTCGCTCCGGGGAGAGTCGGAAACACCATATATTTT. As protein: CASSLAPGRVGNTIYF. V is TRBV18 and J is TRBJ1-3; D unclear. The CDR3 consists of 16 residues. Trimming took off 4 bases at V and 4 bases at J, with 17 bases between the two ends. The germline V gene encodes CDR1 KGHSH and CDR2 LQKENI.

This clone is a singleton in its sample. The J gene is TRBJ2-1, the V gene TRBV5-1; 10 positions match TRBD2. V dropped 4 bases and J dropped 4; count of bases not matched to a gene: 5. This CDR3 comprises 15 residues. From germline, CDR1 is SGHRS and CDR2 YFSETQ. CDR3 nucleotide sequence: TGCGCCAGCAGCCGTGGACTAGCGGATTACAATGAGCAGTTCTTC. Its translation is CASSRGLADYNEQFF.

This sequence joins TRBV7-2 and TRBJ2-7; 9 positions match TRBD2. V shed 1 base and J 6 bases; nucleotides not matched to a gene: 4. The germline V gene has CDR1 SGHTA and CDR2 FQGNSA. This CDR3 comprises 14 residues. CDR3 DNA sequence: TGTGCCAGCAGCTTAGGTAGCGGGAGTCTCGAGCAGTACTTC. It is translated as CASSLGSGSLEQYF.

The chain combines TRBV6-1 with TRBJ1-4, with D uncertain. Germline CDR1 reads MNHNS; CDR2 reads SASEGT. Trimming pared 2 bases from V and 4 bases from J, leaving 11 bases between. The CDR3 has 15 residues. The CDR3 bases are TGTGCCAGCAGTGAACTCGGTGATATTAATGAAAAACTGTTTTTT. Translation gives CASSELGDINEKLFF.

V and J are TRBV29-1 and TRBJ1-2; TRBD1 agrees at 7 bases. The CDR3 has 14 residues. V trimming: 3 bases; J trimming: 8 bases; junction bases outside the gene matches: 12. Germline values: CDR1 SQVTM, CDR2 ANQGSEA. CDR3 sequence (DNA): TGCAGCGTTGACTCGACAGGGTCGAATAGAGGCTACACCTTC. Translated, it gives CSVDSTGSNRGYTF.

This clone was detected a few times. This chain uses TRBV29-1 with TRBJ1-5; 7 positions match TRBD1. The CDR3 contains 13 residues. The V and J ends lost 6 bases and 3 bases, in that order; junction bases with no gene match: 5. CDR1 is SQVTM and CDR2 is ANQGSEA in the germline V gene. This CDR3 is CSVGDSYNQPQHF. In DNA, the CDR3 is TGCAGCGTGGGGGACAGCTACAATCAGCCCCAGCATTTT.